The 6 T cell receptor beta chains below all came from one sample that was sequenced in a study of post-analysis software for immune sequencing data. Whole-study findings and limits: Higher frequency in patients than in controls was seen for about five TRBV segments, with TRBV5-6, TRBV5-1 and TRBV20-1 among them.

Antigen specificity for these receptors is unknown. Unique molecular identifiers were present in the TCR beta cDNA libraries. TCRdb re-analysed the PCR reads in MiXCR, keeping a single row per CDR3 protein. The table records around 770,000 distinct CDR3 sequences, more than 45% of them present only once. The sequencing input was blood. All receptors come from a girl aged 10 to 17 with multiple sclerosis.

This chain joins TRBV6-5 and TRBJ1-2, with unresolved D. Deletions cut 8 bases from V and 8 bases from J, with 15 bases between. Germline CDR1 is MNHEY and CDR2 is SVGAGI. The CDR3 loop spans 12 amino acids. This CDR3 reads CASSRAMGGYTF. The CDR3 bases are TGTGCCAGCTCGCGGGCCATGGGAGGCTACACCTTC.

The V call is TRBV20-1, the J call TRBJ2-1; perhaps TRBD1 as D (5 bases). Germline V lookup: CDR1 DFQATT, CDR2 SNEGSKA (reference sequence). V was trimmed by 5 bases and J by 5 bases, leaving 19 bases between them. The CDR3 loop spans 15 amino acids. In DNA, the CDR3 is TGCAGTGCTGAGGAAAGTAGGGGTCCCCACAATGAGCAGTTCTTC. This codes for CSAEESRGPHNEQFF.

The rearrangement uses TRBV7-9 and TRBJ2-1, with 13 bases matching TRBD2. V shed 1 base and J 6 bases; nucleotides not matched to a gene: 15. Germline assignment: CDR1 SEHNR and CDR2 FQNEAQ (reference sequence). This CDR3 has 20 residues. Written as DNA, the CDR3 is TGTGCCAGCAGCTTAGTTGGGACTAGCGGGACACACCGAGAGGCCAATGAGCAGTTCTTC. Translated: CASSLVGTSGTHREANEQFF.

The V call is TRBV10-1, the J call TRBJ1-6; 7 nucleotides align to TRBD1. CDR1 WNHNN and CDR2 SYGVQD come from the germline V gene (reference sequence). V shed 3 bases and J 7 bases; nucleotides not matched to a gene: 3. The CDR3 contains 14 residues. CDR3: CASSDVDRNSPLHF. The DNA for the CDR3 is TGCGCCAGCAGTGATGTGGACAGGAATTCACCCCTCCACTTT.

The rearrangement links TRBV6-1 to TRBJ1-6; a weak D match, TRBD1 (5 bases). CDR3 length: 14 amino acids. Germline-derived CDR1 and CDR2 are MNHNS and SASEGT. V was pared by 6 bases and J by 7 bases, with 13 bases between. The CDR3 coding sequence is TGTGCCAGCAGCCTCGAACGGGGGAATTCACCCCTCCACTTT. This encodes CASSLERGNSPLHF.

The V and J genes are TRBV6-1 and TRBJ2-3; maybe TRBD2 (5 bases). CDR3 size: 16 residues. V was trimmed by 6 bases and J by 2 bases, leaving 18 bases between them. CDR1 is MNHNS, CDR2 SASEGT, per germline. CDR3 region: CASSLSLLESTDTQYF. For the CDR3, the DNA is TGTGCCAGCAGCCTAAGCTTACTAGAGTCCACAGATACGCAGTATTTT.